The sequence of this T cell receptor (beta chain) was determined in a study of blood T cell repertoires in COVID-19. For the study at large: Sources were T cells, B-cell-depleted T cells, or PBMCs; the material itself was cDNA or gDNA.

The assay was immunoSEQ multiplex PCR, and TCRdb's table has in-frame clones only and misses some. Among 230,000 or so clones listed, 88% were seen once. This clone showed up just once. V gave up 4 bases and J gave up 4 bases; unmatched junction bases: 4. Germline assignment: CDR1 SGHTA and CDR2 FQGTGA. The CDR3 runs to 14 residues. The study recruited people aged roughly 18 to 89 years across about 25 US areas. Cohort assignment relied on participant-reported clinical history. Recovered participants had two consecutive negative NP/OP PCR tests, healthcare professional clearance, or symptom resolution.

This receptor was taken from a woman between 25 and 40 years old who had recovered from COVID-19. Sequencing input: PBMCs or T cells enriched from blood (not recorded which). This chain joins TRBV7-3 and TRBJ2-3, with 8 positions matching TRBD2. The CDR3 sequence: CASSSRGGPDTQYF. The CDR3 DNA is TGTGCCAGCAGCTCCCGGGGGGGCCCAGATACGCAGTATTTT. Filled out from reference TRBV7-3 and TRBJ2-3, the complete variable domain reads GAGVSQTPSNKVTEKGKYVELRCDPISGHTALYWYRQSLGQGPEFLIYFQGTGAADDSGLPNDRFFAVRPEGSVSTLKIQRTERGDSAVYLCASSSRGGPDTQYFGPGTRLTVL.